What follows describes a single T cell receptor (beta chain). The antigen remains undetermined. The data derive from a study of cytotoxic CD8 clonotypes in ibrutinib-treated CLL. Study-level information: Mean yields were around 240,000 productive templates and 90,000 or so productive rearrangements per sample. Study findings and constraints: There were differences in sampling times between sustained-remission and progressing patients.

Clones were sequenced by immunoSEQ multiplex PCR, and TCRdb holds only the in-frame ones, with some missing. The table has some 130,000 clones, 80% to 90% seen once. Cryopreserved PBMCs supplied 2 to 2.5 micrograms of genomic DNA for TCR beta libraries. This CDR3 contains 16 residues. V shed 4 bases and J 7 bases; nucleotides not matched to a gene: 10. Looked up from germline, CDR1 is SGHVS and CDR2 is FNYEAQ. The sequence came from a human donor with chronic lymphocytic leukemia. The sequences come from PBMCs, collected after 24 months of ibrutinib treatment. J is TRBJ1-4 and V is TRBV7-6; 9 bases match TRBD1. The DNA for the CDR3 is TGTGCCAGCAGCTCTATCCGGGACAGGGAAGTTGAAAAACTGTTTTTT. Its protein is CASSSIRDREVEKLFF.